This T cell receptor beta chain was found in a study of OX40 agonist ivuxolimab in advanced cancers. About the research overall: Aged 23 to 79 with a mean of approximately 57 years, they were under 85% male.

Assay used: immunoSEQ multiplex PCR; TCRdb lists only in-frame clones, some missing. Altogether 71,000 or so clones are present, about three quarters being singletons, with the ten largest covering roughly 5.3%. Germline CDR1 SGHTA, CDR2 FQGTGA. CDR3 size: 15 residues. Trimming pared 1 base from V and 7 bases from J, leaving 16 bases between. This clone was seen a handful of times. This receptor was identified in an adult with an advanced solid tumor such as melanoma, head and neck, liver or kidney cancer. The chain links TRBV7-3 to TRBJ1-1, with D possibly TRBD1 on 6 matching bases. The sample in question was CD4+ or CD8+ T cells sorted from blood, obtained in a trial of the OX40 agonist ivuxolimab. DNA for the CDR3: TGTGCCAGCAGCTTAAATCCGGGGCAGGGGAGTGAAGCTTTCTTT. This encodes CASSLNPGQGSEAFF.